This record concerns one TCR beta chain sequence. The antigen is undetermined. This entry comes from a study of persistence of HIV-infected CD4 T cells. This was the immunoSEQ version 4 assay in survey mode. TCRdb keeps only in-frame clones here, not all; method: immunoSEQ multiplex PCR. Among about 43,000 clones listed, 70% to 80% were seen once. An overlapping HIV-1 Gag peptide pool stimulated these cells at approximately 0.91 ug/peptide/mL. CD40L-negative CD69-negative CD45RO-high memory CD4+ T cells were sorted as populations depleted of antigen-responding cells. There are 15 residues in the CDR3. V was shortened by 4 bases and J by 3 bases, with 16 bases between the two germline ends. Germline lookup yields CDR1 MNHEY and CDR2 SMNVEV (reference sequence).

The chain carries TRBV27 and TRBJ2-7; D perhaps matches TRBD1 (6 bases). This receptor was obtained from an adult man with HIV who was CMV-seropositive. Sequenced here: CD4+ T cells sorted from PBMCs after approximately 19-hour stimulation, sampled from a patient who received antiretroviral therapy. The CDR3 region has the DNA TGTGCCAGCAGTTCGCCGGGACAACAATACTACGAGCAGTACTTC. It translates to CASSSPGQQYYEQYF.